This T cell receptor (beta chain) was captured in a study of Tregs in tolerant kidney transplant recipients. The overall study: Related graft donors supplied nonmyeloablative bone marrow transplants, and mixed chimerism was transient. Study findings and constraints: Donor-specific Treg expansion exceeded global Treg expansion in tolerant patients, suggesting antigen drive. Expanding Tregs on activated donor B cells appeared to best identify donor-specific TCRbeta clones.

Profiled with immunoSEQ multiplex PCR; TCRdb holds only in-frame clones, not every one. This sample has approximately 93,000 clones, with 93% found just once. This CDR3 has 16 amino acids. J was trimmed by 6 bases and V by 5 bases; bases with no gene match: 10. The germline gives CDR1 MGHDK, CDR2 SYGVNS. Worth noting for this clone: The antigen remains undetermined. The same CDR3 is also encoded by other DNA sequences in this sample.

CD4+CD25+CD127- Tregs, CD4+CD25- non-Tregs, CD4 and CD8 cells were sorted. The source is a human donor who received a combined kidney and bone marrow transplant. The genes are TRBV25-1 and TRBJ1-6, with 7 bases aligning to TRBD1. The sample consisted of CD4+ T cells from blood, taken before the transplant. The CDR3 loop is CASSYRGATINSPLHF. The CDR3 DNA follows: TGTGCCAGCAGTTACAGGGGTGCAACTATTAATTCACCCCTCCACTTT. The whole variable domain, remainder taken from reference TRBV25-1 and TRBJ1-6, is EADIYQTPRYLVIGTGKKITLECSQTMGHDKMYWYQQDPGMELHLIHYSYGVNSTEKGDLSSESTVSRIRTEHFPLTLESARPSHTSQYLCASSYRGATINSPLHFGNGTRLTVT.